This note documents a single TCR beta chain sequence. This sample was included in a study of blood T cell repertoires in COVID-19. Study summary: COVID-19 samples from acute and convalescent phases originated in the United States, Italy and Spain. Sources were T cells, B-cell-depleted T cells, or PBMCs; the material itself was cDNA or gDNA.

Participants were aged roughly 18 to 89 years, lived in 24 US areas, and enrolled virtually. Looked up from germline, CDR1 is MNHNY and CDR2 is SVGAGI (reference sequence). This CDR3 is built from 13 residues. Trimming took 5 bases from V and 4 from J, leaving 8 bases between them. As originally analysed: Amplification with reference gene primers provided the estimates of nucleated cell counts. Data came from immunoSEQ multiplex PCR; TCRdb stores just in-frame clones and leaves some out. The DNA gave D and trimming, while V, J and clone size come from that table. The sample shows about 210,000 clones, about 82% of them seen only once.

The chain recombines TRBV6-6 with TRBJ2-2; D is unclear. This TCR was sampled from a man aged 35 to 55 with acute COVID-19. The sample consisted of PBMCs or T cells enriched from blood (not recorded which). Here the CDR3 reads CASSPGVTGELFF. In DNA, the CDR3 is TGTGCCAGCAGTCCCGGTGTCACCGGGGAGCTGTTTTTT.